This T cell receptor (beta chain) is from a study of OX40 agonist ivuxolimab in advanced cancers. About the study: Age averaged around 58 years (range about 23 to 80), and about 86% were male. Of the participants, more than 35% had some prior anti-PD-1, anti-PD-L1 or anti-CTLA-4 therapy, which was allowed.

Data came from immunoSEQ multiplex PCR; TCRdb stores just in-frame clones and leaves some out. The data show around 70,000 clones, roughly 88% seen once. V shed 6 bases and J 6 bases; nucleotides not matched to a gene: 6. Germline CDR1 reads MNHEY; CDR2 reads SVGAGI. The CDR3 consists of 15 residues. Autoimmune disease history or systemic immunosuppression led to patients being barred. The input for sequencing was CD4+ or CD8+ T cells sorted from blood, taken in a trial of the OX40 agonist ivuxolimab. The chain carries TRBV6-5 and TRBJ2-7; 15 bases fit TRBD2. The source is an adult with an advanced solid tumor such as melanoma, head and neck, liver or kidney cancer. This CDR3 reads CASRKGLAGGGEQYF. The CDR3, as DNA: TGTGCCAGCAGAAAGGGACTAGCGGGAGGAGGCGAGCAGTACTTC.